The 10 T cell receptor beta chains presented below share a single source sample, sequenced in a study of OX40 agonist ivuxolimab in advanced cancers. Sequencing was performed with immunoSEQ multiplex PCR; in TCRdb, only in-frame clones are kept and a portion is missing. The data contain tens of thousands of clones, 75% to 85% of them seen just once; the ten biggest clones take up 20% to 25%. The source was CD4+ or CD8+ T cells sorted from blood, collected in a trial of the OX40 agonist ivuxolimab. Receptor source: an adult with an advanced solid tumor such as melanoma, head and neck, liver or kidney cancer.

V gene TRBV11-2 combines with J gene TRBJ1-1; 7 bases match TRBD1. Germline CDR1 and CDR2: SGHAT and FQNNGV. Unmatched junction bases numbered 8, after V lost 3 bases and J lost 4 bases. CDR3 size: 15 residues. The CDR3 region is CASSLERGQVTEAFF. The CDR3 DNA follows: TGTGCCAGCAGCTTGGAGAGGGGGCAGGTCACTGAAGCTTTCTTT.

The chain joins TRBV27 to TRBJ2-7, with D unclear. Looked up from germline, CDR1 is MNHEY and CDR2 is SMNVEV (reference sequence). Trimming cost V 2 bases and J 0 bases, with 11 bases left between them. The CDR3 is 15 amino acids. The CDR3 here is CASSLGALPSYEQYF. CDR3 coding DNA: TGTGCCAGCAGTTTAGGCGCCTTACCCTCCTACGAGCAGTACTTC.

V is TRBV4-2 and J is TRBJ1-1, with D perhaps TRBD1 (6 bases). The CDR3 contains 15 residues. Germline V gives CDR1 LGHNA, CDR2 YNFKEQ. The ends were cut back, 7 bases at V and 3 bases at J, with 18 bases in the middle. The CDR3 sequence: CASTQGPGADTEAFF. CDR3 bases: TGTGCCAGCACCCAGGGTCCGGGGGCAGACACTGAAGCTTTCTTT.

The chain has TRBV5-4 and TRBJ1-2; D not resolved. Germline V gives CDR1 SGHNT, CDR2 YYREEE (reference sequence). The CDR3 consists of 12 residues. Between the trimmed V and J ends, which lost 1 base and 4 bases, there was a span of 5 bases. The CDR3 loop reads CASSLYLYGYTF. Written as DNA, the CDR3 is TGTGCCAGCAGCTTGTATCTCTATGGCTACACCTTC.

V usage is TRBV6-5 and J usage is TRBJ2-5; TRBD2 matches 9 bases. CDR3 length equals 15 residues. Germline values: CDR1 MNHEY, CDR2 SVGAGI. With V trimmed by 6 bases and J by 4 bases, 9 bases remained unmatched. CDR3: CASRVRGGALETQYF. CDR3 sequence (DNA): TGTGCCAGCAGGGTTCGCGGGGGGGCACTAGAGACCCAGTACTTC.

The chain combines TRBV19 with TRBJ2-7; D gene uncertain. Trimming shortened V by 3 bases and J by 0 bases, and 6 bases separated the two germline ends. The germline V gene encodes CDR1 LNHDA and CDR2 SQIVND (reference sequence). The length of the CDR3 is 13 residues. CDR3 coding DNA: TGTGCCAGTAGTATTGGTAGCTCCTACGAGCAGTACTTC. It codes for CASSIGSSYEQYF. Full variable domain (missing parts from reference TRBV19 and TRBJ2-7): DGGITQSPKYLFRKEGQNVTLSCEQNLNHDAMYWYRQDPGQGLRLIYYSQIVNDFQKGDIAEGYSVSREKKESFPLTVTSAQKNPTAFYLCASSIGSSYEQYFGPGTRLTVT.

CDR3 DNA: TGTGCCAGCAGCCCCGGGGCTAGCTCCTACGAGCAGTACTTC. Protein product: CASSPGASSYEQYF. The chain links TRBV9 to TRBJ2-7; either TRBD1 or TRBD2 may fit D (5 bases each). CDR3 length: 14 residues. Trimming took off 4 bases at V and 0 bases at J, with 11 bases between the two ends. The germline CDR1 and CDR2 sequences are SGDLS and YYNGEE. Using reference TRBV9 and TRBJ2-7 for the parts outside the CDR3, the full variable domain is DSGVTQTPKHLITATGQRVTLRCSPRSGDLSVYWYQQSLDQGLQFLIQYYNGEERAKGNILERFSAQQFPDLHSELNLSSLELGDSALYFCASSPGASSYEQYFGPGTRLTVT.

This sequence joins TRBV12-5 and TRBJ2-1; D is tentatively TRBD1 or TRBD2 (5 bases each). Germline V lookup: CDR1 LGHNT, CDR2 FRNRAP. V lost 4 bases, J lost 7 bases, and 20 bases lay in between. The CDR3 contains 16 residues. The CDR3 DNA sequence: TGTGCTAGTGGTTCTACCGGGACCAGTTTTTTAAATGAGCAGTTCTTC. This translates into CASGSTGTSFLNEQFF.

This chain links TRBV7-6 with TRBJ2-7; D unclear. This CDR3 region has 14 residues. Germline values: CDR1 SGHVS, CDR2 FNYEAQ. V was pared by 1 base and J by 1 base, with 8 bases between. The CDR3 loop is CASSLVLKSYEQYF. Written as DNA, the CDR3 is TGTGCCAGCAGCTTAGTACTAAAATCCTACGAGCAGTACTTC. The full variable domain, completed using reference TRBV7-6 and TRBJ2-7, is GAGVSQSPRYKVTKRGQDVALRCDPISGHVSLYWYRQALGQGPEFLTYFNYEAQQDKSGLPNDRFSAERPEGSISTLTIQRTEQRDSAMYRCASSLVLKSYEQYFGPGTRLTVT.

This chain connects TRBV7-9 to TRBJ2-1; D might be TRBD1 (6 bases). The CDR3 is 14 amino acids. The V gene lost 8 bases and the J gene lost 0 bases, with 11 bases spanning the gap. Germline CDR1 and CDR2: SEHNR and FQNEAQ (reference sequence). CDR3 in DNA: TGTGCCAGCTTTACAGGGAGCTCCTACAATGAGCAGTTCTTC. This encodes CASFTGSSYNEQFF.